The 3 T cell receptor beta chains presented below share a single source sample, sequenced in a study of blood T cells in healthy people across ages. A second roughly 6 to 11 cycle PCR used barcoded and J-beta primers. One entry per CDR3 protein results from TCRdb running MiXCR on the 5' RACE reads. The data contain about 1,400,000 distinct CDR3 sequences, roughly 60% of them singletons. Sequencing was done on a sample of blood. These receptor sequences come from a man aged 18 to 30 in good health.

V usage is TRBV2 and J usage is TRBJ2-7, with unresolved D. Germline CDR1 SNHLY, CDR2 FYNNEI. Deletions cut 8 bases from V and 3 bases from J, with 11 bases between. This CDR3 spans 12 amino acids. For the CDR3, the DNA is TGTGCCAGCGGCAACAGATTCTACGAGCAGTACTTC. This gives the protein CASGNRFYEQYF.

The CDR3 sequence is CASTSRGEVYEQYF. The CDR3 nucleotides are TGTGCCAGCACATCCAGGGGAGAAGTCTACGAGCAGTACTTC. This chain joins TRBV6-5 and TRBJ2-7; a weak D match, TRBD1 (6 bases). Trimming cost V 7 bases and J 3 bases, with 16 bases left between them. CDR1 and CDR2 (germline): MNHEY, SVGAGI. This CDR3 has 14 residues.

This clonotype was detected once. J is TRBJ2-7 and V is TRBV5-4; tentatively, D is TRBD1 (6 bases). This CDR3 is built from 15 residues. The germline CDR1 and CDR2 sequences are SGHNT and YYREEE (reference sequence). Trimming took 4 bases from V and 1 from J, leaving 15 bases between them. CDR3 in DNA: TGTGCCAGCAGCCTCCCCGGGACAAGATCCTACGAGCAGTACTTC. This codes for CASSLPGTRSYEQYF. Full variable domain (missing parts from reference TRBV5-4 and TRBJ2-7): ETGVTQSPTHLIKTRGQQVTLRCSSQSGHNTVSWYQQALGQGPQFIFQYYREEENGRGNFPPRFSGLQFPNYSSELNVNALELDDSALYLCASSLPGTRSYEQYFGPGTRLTVT.